This T cell receptor beta chain was sequenced for a study of human T cells and chemical hapten exposure. The CDR3 is 13 residues long. V was shortened by 4 bases and J by 4 bases, with 8 bases between the two germline ends. CDR1 is LGHDT, CDR2 YNNKEL, per germline (reference sequence). Using its own MiXCR run on the RACE reads, TCRdb lists one record per CDR3 protein. The sample has roughly 92,000 distinct CDR3 sequences, approximately 10% seen once. Time point indicated: patch test 2, 6 weeks after DPC sensitization. Indicated treatment: therapeutic diphenylcyclopropenone sensitization with weekly scalp DPC. This clonotype was detected many times.

The source of this sequence is a woman in her thirties or forties with alopecia areata. Some clones in this sample may be carry-over from other donors' samples. Sample: whole blood, taken in connection with sensitization to the hapten diphenylcyclopropenone (DPC). The chain joins TRBV3-1 to TRBJ2-1; D gene unclear. The CDR3 loop reads CASSPPSYNEQFF. The CDR3 DNA reads as TGTGCCAGCAGCCCACCTAGTTACAATGAGCAGTTCTTC.